The rows below give T cell receptor beta chains drawn from one sample of a study of OX40 agonist ivuxolimab in advanced cancers. Assay: immunoSEQ multiplex PCR; the TCRdb copy retains only in-frame clones and omits some. The sample contains 60,000 to 100,000 clones, about 90% of which appear only once. The starting material was CD4+ or CD8+ T cells sorted from blood, obtained in a trial of the OX40 agonist ivuxolimab. These receptor sequences come from an adult with an advanced solid tumor such as melanoma, head and neck, liver or kidney cancer. Each CDR3 is given without its conserved first and last residue. The order of the fields is V gene, J gene, CDR3 protein.

>TRBV19|TRBJ2-5
ASSILVANQETQY
>TRBV7-9|TRBJ1-5
ASSALQGASNQPQH
>TRBV6-1|TRBJ1-4
ASSPRDRGKLF
>TRBV5-4|TRBJ2-1
ASSPRERYNEQF
>TRBV11-3|TRBJ2-5
ASSLEGGETQY
>TRBV28|TRBJ1-5
ASRGQSNQPQH
>TRBV25-1|TRBJ1-5
ASPCIGHNQPQH
>TRBV11-2|TRBJ2-7
ASSPGQAHSYEQY
>TRBV7-7|TRBJ2-3
ASSPAGGTDTQY
>TRBV29-1|TRBJ2-2
SVEVPSGGPQAGELF
>TRBV7-2|TRBJ2-7
ASSLGGSGGVYEQY
>TRBV19|TRBJ1-3
ASPGQGAGNTIY
>TRBV19|TRBJ1-2
ASSITSRFYDGYT
>TRBV29-1|TRBJ1-1
SVEDHWGNTEAF
>TRBV18|TRBJ1-2
ASSPISQGVTGYT
>TRBV5-4|TRBJ2-5
ASSLGGRTQY
>TRBV19|TRBJ2-1
ASSILGVAGSEQF
>TRBV18|TRBJ1-3
ASSPPTLPGNTIY
>TRBV7-2|TRBJ1-5
ASSLQGSRGFEPQH
>TRBV30|TRBJ1-2
AWRRTGEYYGYT
>TRBV9|TRBJ2-1
ASSVGAESSYNEQF
>TRBV18|TRBJ2-7
ASSPYREDYEQY
>TRBV1|TRBJ1-4
TSSQDPWETNEKLF
>TRBV9|TRBJ1-4
ASSLNRGGEKLF
>TRBV19|TRBJ1-5
ASTLGGDNQPQH
>TRBV6-6|TRBJ1-5
ASSQGQGIQPQH
>TRBV7-3|TRBJ2-7
ASSLSPTGRVDEQY
>TRBV19|TRBJ2-3
ASSQPGGADTQY
>TRBV19|TRBJ2-1
ASSTPAGSYNEQF
>TRBV7-9|TRBJ1-2
ASLPGTGNYGYT
>TRBV10-3|TRBJ1-1
AIREGQRYTEAF
>TRBV29-1|TRBJ2-5
SVENRVGETQY
>TRBV30|TRBJ2-7
AWNLPGRQNEQY
>TRBV6-4|TRBJ2-1
ASSELASRGDEQF
>TRBV21-1|TRBJ2-5
ASSKRSRGLQETQY
>TRBV15|TRBJ2-1
ATSRDYGGTVNEQF
>TRBV5-6|TRBJ2-5
ASRLAGVPPIQETQY
>TRBV7-8|TRBJ2-3
ASSFGTSGRSTQY
>TRBV7-3|TRBJ2-3
ASSPRPDTDTQY
>TRBV2|TRBJ1-1
ASSDSGLVVAF
>TRBV6-5|TRBJ2-7
ASSSDIQPYEQY
>TRBV11-2|TRBJ2-7
ASRPMKGGSVTYEQY
>TRBV6-5|TRBJ2-7
ASSRDIAYEQY
>TRBV29-1|TRBJ2-2
SALIGVAGELF
>TRBV18|TRBJ2-3
ASSPRDRVTDTQY
>TRBV5-6|TRBJ1-1
ASSVRGNPNTEAF
>TRBV6-6|TRBJ1-3
ASSYSWGGSGNTIY
>TRBV6-5|TRBJ2-3
ASSSWLAADTQY
>TRBV7-2|TRBJ2-3
ASSRVLLAGGLTDTQY
>TRBV28|TRBJ2-7
ASSPSLGLYEQY
>TRBV11-3|TRBJ1-1
ASSFENTEAF
>TRBV27|TRBJ2-2
ASSFGAGGRDGELF
>TRBV6-4|TRBJ2-1
ASSEGGTSGSVGTNEQF
>TRBV6-5|TRBJ2-5
ASSYDSTTTQY
>TRBV5-1|TRBJ1-1
ASSLQTGNTEAF
>TRBV29-1|TRBJ1-3
SAGDSMGGNTIY